This note documents a single T cell receptor beta chain sequence. Its target antigen remains unknown. No qualities accompany the bases; no much larger clone lies one base away. This sample is part of a study of vaccination effects on CD4 cells after COVID-19 (dated 2022 in TCRdb). About the full investigation: Post-vaccine samples across the study were collected a median of 72 days after the second dose, with a range of 14 to 241. SARS-CoV-2 spike-specific CD4+ TCR repertoires were compared before and after mRNA vaccination in COVID-19 convalescent patients and in infection-naive vaccine recipients. Altogether, 10 COVID-19 convalescent patients and a handful of SARS-CoV-2-naive healthy vaccine recipients made up the full study. Cultures from other donors in the study were sequenced with the Oncomine TCR Beta short-read assay on an Illumina iSeq 100.

Inclusive of the bounding cysteine and phenylalanine, the CDR3 is 16 residues long. Kept here is only the CDR3 DNA, which spans 48 bases and is read in frame from base 1. The junction carries 13 bases between V and J, which are trimmed by 1 base and 3 bases respectively. CDR1 and CDR2 were assigned from the germline V gene (reference sequence) as LNHNV and YYDKDF. In the ViraFEST assay, PBMC were stimulated with viral peptide pools, and TCR sequencing was then used to find antigen-specific CD4+ T cell clonotypes based on their expansion. After 10 to 11 days of culture, CD4+ T cells were isolated with the EasySep CD4+ T cell isolation kit. Two doses of either the BNT162b2 or the mRNA-1273 mRNA SARS-CoV-2 vaccine were administered to participants. The absence of prior SARS-CoV-2 infection in healthy vaccine recipients was confirmed by negative nucleocapsid antibodies before and after vaccination. Each well held 1.5 million to 2 million PBMC cultured in IMDM containing approximately 5% human AB serum, roughly 9.6 IU/ml IL-2 and gentamicin, along with 8 to 10 ug/ml peptides. On days 3 and 7, half of the culture medium was replaced with fresh IL-2-containing medium. Unless noted otherwise, every peptide stimulation condition was cultured in triplicate wells. PBMC were separated from whole blood using Ficoll-Paque Plus gradient centrifugation and were then either cryopreserved at -140C or used fresh. The spike proteins of SARS-CoV-2 and of the common cold coronaviruses HCoV-NL63, HCoV-OC43 and HCoV-229E were spanned by overlapping peptide pools. Genomic DNA was extracted from cultured CD4+ T cells with the QIAamp micro DNA kit.

To prepare the library, the immunoSEQ multiplex PCR assay was applied. DNA from the CD4+ T cells that had been cultured and isolated underwent TCR beta CDR3 sequencing. As for how the authors treated the data: The analysis removed non-productive TCR sequences, trimmed reads to the CDR3 region, and retained only CDR3s that were 7 or more amino acids long. The MANAFEST web app was used to identify antigen-specific clonotypes by comparing expansion in peptide wells with expansion in reference cultures. For clones to be considered positive, expansion at FDR<0.05 versus reference and all other wells, an odds ratio above 5, and a frequency above 0.1% in two replicate wells were required. A clonotype was called cross-reactive if it was significantly expanded both in SARS-CoV-2 spike wells and in at least one common cold coronavirus spike condition. Using the stringdist R package, CDR3 similarity was measured by Levenshtein distance, and unrooted trees were constructed with ape in R 3.6.1. Sourced from immuneACCESS, this table was stored by TCRdb with only in-frame sequences that have V and J called. A share of the clones is absent; for the studies checked, an unresolved V gene accounts for under half, and the remainder has no known explanation. V and J calls and clone size are as listed in that table; D and trimming were resolved from the DNA. The sample table records about 59,000 clones; under 80% of these occur just once. The leading ten clones occupy 1.5% to 2.5% of the sample.

General conclusions and limits of the study: Among healthy vaccine recipients, nearly all vaccine-induced clones were SARS-CoV-2 mono-reactive, and only 1 of 255 was cross-reactive with common cold coronaviruses. At late post-vaccination timepoints, both infection-induced and vaccine-induced clones showed marked clonal contraction, consistent with waning T cell responses. Limitations of the study were the small number of convalescent patients and the absence of early post-infection timepoints.

Sequenced here: CD4+ T cells from PBMCs cultured with HCoV-OC43 spike peptides, sampled after COVID-19 vaccination. What the cell subset or site label conveys for this sample: HCoV-OC43 spike overlapping peptide pool stimulation. The sequence is built from TRBV15 and TRBJ1-3; the D region possibly corresponds to TRBD1 (5 bases align). This TCR was sampled from a human donor who received a COVID-19 vaccine. The nucleotide sequence is TGTGCCACCAGCAGAGCCGCAGGGCTTAGTGGAAACACCATATATTTT. Its coded protein is CATSRAAGLSGNTIYF. Reference TRBV15 and TRBJ1-3 genes cover what lies past the CDR3, so the full variable domain is DAMVIQNPRYQVTQFGKPVTLSCSQTLNHNVMYWYQQKSSQAPKLLFHYYDKDFNNEADTPDNFQSRRPNTSFCFLDIRSPGLGDTAMYLCATSRAAGLSGNTIYFGEGSWLTVV.